The 11 T cell receptor beta chains given below trace back to one sample, sequenced in a study of T cell responses to AZD1222 COVID-19 vaccine. Some clones are missing from TCRdb's copy, which holds only in-frame ones; the method was immunoSEQ multiplex PCR. The table shows more than 110,000 clones, with approximately 89% occurring only once. The material was peripheral blood, obtained on day 0 of AZD1222 vaccination. Every receptor here comes from an adult in good health.

This chain links TRBV27 with TRBJ1-5; D is uncertain. Germline CDR1 is MNHEY and CDR2 is SMNVEV (reference sequence). V gave up 6 bases and J gave up 7 bases, with 19 bases separating them. The CDR3 extends over 15 amino acids. The chain's CDR3 is CASRKSQGSGQPQHF. The CDR3 DNA follows: TGTGCCAGCAGGAAATCGCAAGGGAGTGGGCAGCCCCAGCATTTT.

This clone appeared once. V usage is TRBV18 and J usage is TRBJ2-1, with 11 bases that match TRBD2. Trimming took 3 bases from V and 0 from J; bases not matched to a gene: 4. Germline V gene data show CDR1 as KGHSH and CDR2 as LQKENI. The CDR3 totals 17 residues. The CDR3 region has the DNA TGTGCCAGCTCACCGCTAGCGGGGGGCATCTCCTACAATGAGCAGTTCTTC. Translating gives CASSPLAGGISYNEQFF.

V usage is TRBV5-8 and J usage is TRBJ2-5; D is perhaps TRBD1 or TRBD2 (6 bases each). Trimming took off 4 bases at V and 4 bases at J, with 17 bases between the two ends. The CDR3 totals 15 residues. Germline V gene sequence: CDR1 SGHTS, CDR2 YDEGEE. DNA for the CDR3: TGTGCCAGCAGCGCGGGACAAACCAATTTAGAGACCCAGTACTTC. Protein: CASSAGQTNLETQYF.

A word on this clone: Its ends do not fully match the called genes, so a read error is possible. The chain combines TRBV18 with TRBJ2-2; either TRBD1 or TRBD2 may supply D (5 bases each). Germline CDR1 KGHSH, CDR2 LQKENI. CDR3 length: 14 amino acids. CDR3 region: CASTPREGAGELFF. For the CDR3, the DNA is TGTGCCAGCACACCACGGGAAGGGGCCGGGGAGCTGTTTTTT.

The genes are TRBV3-1 (or the pseudogene TRBV3-2) and TRBJ1-4; 8 positions match TRBD1. This CDR3 contains 12 residues. The ends lost 4 bases at V and 15 bases at J; junction bases unmatched: 7. Germline CDR1 reads LGHDT; CDR2 reads YNNKEL (reference sequence). Here the CDR3 DNA reads TGTGCCAGCAGCCCGACAGGGGATAGAGTGTTTTTT. The encoded protein is CASSPTGDRVFF.

The genes are TRBV28 and TRBJ1-1; no clear D gene. The CDR3 is 12 amino acids. Trimming removed 3 bases from V and 8 bases from J, with 10 bases in between. Germline V lookup: CDR1 MDHEN, CDR2 SYDVKM. Written as DNA, the CDR3 is TGTGCCAGCAGTTTGGATATCGCAGAAGCTTTCTTT. It specifies CASSLDIAEAFF.

This sequence joins TRBV5-1 and TRBJ2-1, with D unresolved. The V gene lost 0 bases and the J gene lost 2 bases, with 9 bases spanning the gap. CDR1 and CDR2 from the germline V gene are SGHRS and YFSETQ. CDR3 size: 15 residues. CDR3 amino acids: CASSLVAETYNEQFF. The CDR3, as DNA: TGCGCCAGCAGCTTGGTGGCGGAGACCTACAATGAGCAGTTCTTC.

This chain links TRBV2 with TRBJ1-5, with D possibly TRBD1 on 5 matching bases. The CDR3 sequence is 14 residues long. Germline V gene lookup returns CDR1 SNHLY and CDR2 FYNNEI. The V end was cut by 4 bases, the J end by 4 bases, with 11 bases between. As DNA, the CDR3 is TGTGCCAGCAGTGTGGGGGGTAGGAATCAGCCCCAGCATTTT. The encoded protein is CASSVGGRNQPQHF.

V usage is TRBV7-8 and J usage is TRBJ2-6; D not resolved. CDR1 and CDR2 from the germline V gene are SGHVS and FQNEAQ. V shed 1 base and J shed 1 base, with 8 bases lying between them. This CDR3 has 16 residues. CDR3 region: CASSLGAPSGANVLTF. The CDR3 DNA follows: TGTGCCAGCAGCTTAGGGGCACCGTCTGGGGCCAACGTCCTGACTTTC.

V usage is TRBV6-1 and J usage is TRBJ2-3; 8 nucleotides match TRBD1. The CDR3 totals 18 residues. Germline CDR1 is MNHNS and CDR2 is SASEGT. V was clipped by 0 bases and J by 2 bases; unmatched bases: 10. The CDR3 nucleotides read TGTGCCAGCAGTGAAGCTGTAGGAGGGGACAGGAACACAGATACGCAGTATTTT. Its protein product is CASSEAVGGDRNTDTQYF.

This chain joins TRBV5-1 and TRBJ2-2; TRBD2 aligns across 8 bases. This CDR3 region has 16 residues. V shed 2 bases and J 1 base; nucleotides not matched to a gene: 4. CDR1 and CDR2 (germline): SGHRS, YFSETQ. CDR3 DNA sequence: TGCGCCAGCAGCTTTTCACTAGCGGTGAACACCGGGGAGCTGTTTTTT. Encoded protein: CASSFSLAVNTGELFF.